This TCR beta chain emerged from a study of blood T cells in healthy people across ages. Study-wide points: Unknown CMV status may confound age-related changes in expanded clones.

The CDR3 loop spans 15 amino acids. Trimming took 3 bases from V and 2 from J, leaving 13 bases between them. The germline gives CDR1 SQVTM, CDR2 ANQGSEA. This clonotype has at least ten counts. What it binds is unknown. Healthy Caucasian individuals from Russia aged about 6 to 100 served as donors. The authors ran a second PCR of roughly 7 to 11 cycles using a sample-barcoded 5' primer and a J-beta primer mix. MiXCR, applied by TCRdb to the 5' RACE reads, yields one record per CDR3 protein. The sample lists about 1.6 million distinct CDR3 sequences; roughly 32% were seen once. The rearrangement links TRBV29-1 to TRBJ2-2; D possibly corresponds to TRBD1 (6 bases). The source material was blood. The TCR was taken from a woman in her 30s in good health. As DNA, the CDR3 is TGCAGCGTTGAGGGCAGGGGCCATAACACCGGGGAGCTGTTTTTT. Its translation is CSVEGRGHNTGELFF.